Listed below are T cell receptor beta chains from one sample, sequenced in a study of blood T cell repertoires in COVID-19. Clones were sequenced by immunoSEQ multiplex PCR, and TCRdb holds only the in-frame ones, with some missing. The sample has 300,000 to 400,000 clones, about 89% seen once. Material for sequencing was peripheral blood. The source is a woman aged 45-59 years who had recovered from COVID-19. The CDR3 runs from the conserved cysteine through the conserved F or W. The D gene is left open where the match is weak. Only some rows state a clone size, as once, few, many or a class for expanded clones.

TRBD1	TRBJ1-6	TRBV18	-	CASSPWTGNNSPLHF	TGTGCCAGCTCACCCTGGACAGGGAATAATTCACCCCTCCACTTT
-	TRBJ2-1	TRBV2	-	CASKGDSSYNEQFF	TGTGCCAGCAAGGGAGACTCGTCCTACAATGAGCAGTTCTTC
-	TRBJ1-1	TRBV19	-	CASSILSLTEAFF	TGTGCCAGTAGTATTCTATCGTTGACTGAAGCTTTCTTT
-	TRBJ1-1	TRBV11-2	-	CASSLLSNTEAFF	TGTGCCAGCAGCTTATTATCGAACACTGAAGCTTTCTTT
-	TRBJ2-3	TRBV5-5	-	CASSLAVGSQTDTQYF	TGTGCCAGCAGCTTGGCTGTGGGGAGCCAGACAGATACGCAGTATTTT
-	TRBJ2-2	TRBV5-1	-	CASSLVQYTGELFF	TGCGCCAGCAGCTTGGTACAGTACACCGGGGAGCTGTTTTTT
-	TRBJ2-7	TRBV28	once	CASSLYRGKDSEQYF	TGTGCCAGCAGTTTATACCGGGGTAAGGACAGCGAGCAGTACTTC
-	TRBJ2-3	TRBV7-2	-	CASSPPDFNTDTQYF	TGTGCCAGCAGCCCTCCGGACTTCAACACAGATACGCAGTATTTT
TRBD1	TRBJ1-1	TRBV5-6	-	CASSLGTDTEAFF	TGTGCCAGCAGCCTTGGGACAGACACTGAAGCTTTCTTT
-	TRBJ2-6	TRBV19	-	CASGQGGGANVLTF	TGTGCCAGCGGTCAGGGGGGAGGGGCCAACGTCCTGACTTTC
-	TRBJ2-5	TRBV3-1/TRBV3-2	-	CASSRYGETQYF	TGTGCCAGCAGCCGTTACGGAGAGACCCAGTACTTC
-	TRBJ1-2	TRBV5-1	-	CASSPRQENYGYTF	TGCGCCAGCAGCCCTAGACAGGAGAACTATGGCTACACCTTC
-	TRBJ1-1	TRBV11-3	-	CASSFSMNTEAFF	TGTGCCAGCAGCTTTTCCATGAACACTGAAGCTTTCTTT
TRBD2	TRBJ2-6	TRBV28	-	CATGGAGANVLTF	TGTGCCACGGGGGGGGCCGGGGCCAACGTCCTGACTTTC
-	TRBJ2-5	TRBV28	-	CASMQVRETQYF	TGTGCCAGCATGCAAGTGCGAGAGACCCAGTACTTC
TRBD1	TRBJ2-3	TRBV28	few	CASRRQGSTDTQYF	TGTGCCAGCAGAAGACAGGGAAGCACAGATACGCAGTATTTT
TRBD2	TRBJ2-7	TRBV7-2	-	CASSSIAGISYEQYF	TGTGCCAGCAGCTCAATAGCGGGGATTTCCTACGAGCAGTACTTC
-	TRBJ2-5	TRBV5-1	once	CASSYLPGHLSAETQYF	TGCGCCAGCAGCTATCTGCCGGGACATCTTTCGGCGGAGACCCAGTACTTC
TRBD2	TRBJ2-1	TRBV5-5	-	CASSLSSGGYNEQFF	TGTGCCAGCAGCCTCTCTAGCGGGGGATACAATGAGCAGTTCTTC
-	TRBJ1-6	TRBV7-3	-	CASSLTGRLSSYNSPLHF	TGTGCCAGCAGCTTAACGGGGCGGCTAAGCTCCTATAATTCACCCCTCCACTTT
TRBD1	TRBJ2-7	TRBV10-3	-	CAISTSGTDYEQYF	TGTGCCATCAGTACCTCCGGGACAGACTACGAGCAGTACTTC
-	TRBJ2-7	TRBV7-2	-	CASSSPGSYEQYF	TGTGCCAGCAGCTCCCCAGGTTCCTACGAGCAGTACTTC
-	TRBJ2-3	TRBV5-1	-	CASSLSQGEQDTQYF	TGCGCCAGCAGCTTGTCGCAGGGTGAACAAGATACGCAGTATTTT
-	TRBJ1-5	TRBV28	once	CASSSLNQPQHF	TGTGCCAGCAGTTCACTCAATCAGCCCCAGCATTTT
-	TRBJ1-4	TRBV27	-	CASPRGSLPELFF	TGTGCCAGTCCTAGGGGCAGTCTACCAGAACTGTTTTTT
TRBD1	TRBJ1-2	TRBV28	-	CASRGGQGHYGYTF	TGTGCCAGCAGGGGAGGACAGGGACACTATGGCTACACCTTC
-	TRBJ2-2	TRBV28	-	CASMYRVNTGELFF	TGTGCCAGCATGTACAGGGTGAACACCGGGGAGCTGTTTTTT
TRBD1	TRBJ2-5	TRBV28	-	CASGNRGETQYF	TGTGCCAGCGGAAACAGGGGAGAGACCCAGTACTTC
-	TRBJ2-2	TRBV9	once	CASNRGTGTGELFF	TGTGCCAGCAACCGAGGCACGGGCACCGGGGAGCTGTTTTTT
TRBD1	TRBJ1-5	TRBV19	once	CASSIVGGQGSQPQHF	TGTGCCAGTAGTATAGTAGGCGGACAGGGCAGTCAGCCCCAGCATTTT
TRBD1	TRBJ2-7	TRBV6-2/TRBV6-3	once	CASSDPGGQGAYEQYF	TGTGCCAGCAGTGACCCGGGGGGACAGGGGGCCTACGAGCAGTACTTC
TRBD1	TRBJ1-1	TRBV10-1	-	CASRRDRIGEAFF	TGCGCCAGCAGACGGGACAGGATCGGTGAAGCTTTCTTT
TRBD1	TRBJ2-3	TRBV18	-	CASSLTGKEADTQYF	TGTGCCAGCTCATTGACAGGGAAGGAGGCAGATACGCAGTATTTT
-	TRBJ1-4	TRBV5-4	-	CASSLPGGREKLFF	TGTGCCAGCAGCTTGCCGGGGGGCCGTGAAAAACTGTTTTTT
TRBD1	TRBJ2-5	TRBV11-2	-	CASRQQGFETQYF	TGTGCCAGCAGGCAACAGGGGTTCGAGACCCAGTACTTC
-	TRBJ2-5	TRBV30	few	CAWSVRGETQYF	TGTGCCTGGAGTGTACGAGGGGAGACCCAGTACTTC